This T cell receptor beta chain emerged from a study of T cell responses to AZD1222 COVID-19 vaccine. Regarding the study as a whole: CD4 TCRs linked to vaccination spanned spike, dominating at 160-218 and 743-854.

A word on this clone: Its antigen is undetermined.

Germline V gene lookup returns CDR1 MNHEY and CDR2 SMNVEV (reference sequence). The CDR3 is 17 residues long. V lost 4 bases to trimming and J lost 1 base; unmatched junction nucleotides: 3. Repertoires were generated with immunoSEQ multiplex PCR, while TCRdb's copy carries only in-frame clones and drops some. The repertoire holds roughly 120,000 clones, with 87% as singletons. J is TRBJ2-2 and V is TRBV27, with 13 bases lining up with TRBD2. This specimen consisted of peripheral blood, obtained 28 days after the second AZD1222 dose. The sequence was collected from an adult who received the AZD1222 COVID-19 vaccine. The CDR3 loop reads CASSSGLAGENTGELFF. The DNA of the CDR3 is TGTGCCAGCAGTTCCGGACTAGCGGGAGAGAACACCGGGGAGCTGTTTTTT.